A selection of T cell receptor beta chains follows, all from one sample in a study of molecular identifiers for immune sequencing clone quantification. TCRdb independently ran MiXCR on the PCR reads; one entry per CDR3 protein. The sample carries 460,000 or so distinct CDR3 sequences, 20% to 25% recorded once. What was sequenced was naive CD8+ T cells from blood, with Jurkat cell RNA spiked in. All receptors come from a human donor in good health. Some libraries in this study had Jurkat cell RNA spiked in. Each CDR3 is given with its conserved first and last residue. A D gene is named only where the DNA matches it firmly. Not every row has a clone size; where given, it reads once, few, many or a size class.

clone_size	v_call	j_call	d_call	cdr3_nt	cdr3_aa
many	TRBV29-1	TRBJ2-1	TRBD2	TGCAGCGTTGCAGCGGGGCCAAGCTCCTACAATGAGCAGTTCTTC	CSVAAGPSSYNEQFF
many	TRBV5-5	TRBJ1-6	NA	TGTGCCAGCAGCGCACAGGGAATGAATTCACCCCTCCACTTT	CASSAQGMNSPLHF
NA	TRBV21-1	TRBJ2-5	NA	TGTGCCAGCAGCAAAGATTCTAGGACTACCCCCGAGACCCAGTACTTC	CASSKDSRTTPETQYF
many	TRBV9	TRBJ1-1	NA	TGTGCCAGCAGCCCGGGGGAGCCTCGAGGAGCTTTCTTT	CASSPGEPRGAFF
NA	TRBV7-6	TRBJ1-6	NA	TGTGCCAGCAGCTTAGGCGTGGACAAATCACCCCTCCACTTT	CASSLGVDKSPLHF
many	TRBV12-3/TRBV12-4	TRBJ2-7	TRBD2	TGTGCCAGCAGTTTCGGCCCGGGAGGGTACGAGCAGTACTTC	CASSFGPGGYEQYF
NA	TRBV11-2	TRBJ2-5	NA	TGTGCCAGCAGCCGCGCGACGACGGTCCTCCAAGAGACCCAGTACTTC	CASSRATTVLQETQYF
NA	TRBV5-5	TRBJ1-1	NA	TGTGCCAGCAGCTTGGGTTCAGTAATGAACACTGAAGCTTTCTTT	CASSLGSVMNTEAFF
NA	TRBV28	TRBJ1-4	TRBD1	TGTGCCAGTGTAGGGACAGATACTGCAACTAATGAAAAACTGTTTTTT	CASVGTDTATNEKLFF
many	TRBV7-2	TRBJ1-5	NA	TGTGCCAGCAGCTTCTGGGACATGGGAAATCAGCCCCAGCATTTT	CASSFWDMGNQPQHF
many	TRBV5-1	TRBJ2-5	TRBD2	TGCGCCAGCAGCTTGGACGGCGCGGGAGGTGGGCAAGAGACCCAGTACTTC	CASSLDGAGGGQETQYF
few	TRBV6-2/TRBV6-3	TRBJ1-5	TRBD1	TGTGCCAGCAGTTACAACCGGGACAGGGAAAATAGCAATCAGCCCCAGCATTTT	CASSYNRDRENSNQPQHF
few	TRBV7-9	TRBJ2-4	NA	TGTGCCAGCAGCCTCCCTGCCAAAAACATTCAGTACTTC	CASSLPAKNIQYF
NA	TRBV7-9	TRBJ2-1	NA	TGTGCCAGCGACTCAACCCCCCCCCTATACAATGAGCAGTTCTTC	CASDSTPPLYNEQFF
NA	TRBV5-5	TRBJ2-2	TRBD2	TGTGCCAGCAGCTGGAGGTTGGTAGCGGGGGCGTTTGATTCCGGGGAGCTGTTTTTT	CASSWRLVAGAFDSGELFF
few	TRBV27	TRBJ2-7	TRBD2	TGTGCCAGCAGTTCCTCTAGCGGGCGACCCCCCCGCGAGCAGTACTTC	CASSSSSGRPPREQYF
many	TRBV9	TRBJ2-3	TRBD1	TGTGCCAGCAGAGAGGGACAGTCTAGCACAGATACGCAGTATTTT	CASREGQSSTDTQYF
once	TRBV4-1	TRBJ2-2	NA	TGCGCCAGCAGCCGACGACAAGTTTCAGACACCGGGGAGCTGTTTTTT	CASSRRQVSDTGELFF
NA	TRBV27	TRBJ1-2	NA	TGTGCCAGCAGTTTAGGGGGCTCGTATGGCTACACCTTC	CASSLGGSYGYTF
many	TRBV20-1	TRBJ2-7	NA	TGCAGTGCTAGTTGGGACACGAAGTACGAGCAGTACTTC	CSASWDTKYEQYF
many	TRBV27	TRBJ2-7	TRBD1	TGTGCCAGCAGCCTGGACAGGACATCCTACGAGCAGTACTTC	CASSLDRTSYEQYF
NA	TRBV4-3	TRBJ1-1	NA	TGCGCCAGCAGCCAAAATTCGCAGGGACCTGAAGCTTTCTTT	CASSQNSQGPEAFF
many	TRBV7-9	TRBJ2-2	NA	TGTGCCAGCAGTCGAGAAACCGGGGAGCTGTTTTTT	CASSRETGELFF
NA	TRBV20-1	TRBJ2-7	TRBD2	TGCAGTGCTAGAGATCGCTCCCCGCCCGCGGGAGGTGGGTCCTACGAGCAGTACTTC	CSARDRSPPAGGGSYEQYF
many	TRBV6-4	TRBJ2-3	TRBD2	TGTGCCAGCAGCGCCTGGAGCGGGGCTAGCACAGATACGCAGTATTTT	CASSAWSGASTDTQYF
many	TRBV29-1	TRBJ1-1	NA	TGCAGCGTCGTGGGACAGAACACTGAAGCTTTCTTT	CSVVGQNTEAFF
few	TRBV7-9	TRBJ2-7	NA	TGTGCCAGCAGCGACCGATATTTGGAGCAGTACTTC	CASSDRYLEQYF
many	TRBV7-3	TRBJ2-1	TRBD2	TGTGCCAGCAGCGATACCCTAATGACTAGCGGCTACAATGAGCAGTTCTTC	CASSDTLMTSGYNEQFF
many	TRBV28	TRBJ2-3	TRBD2	TGTGCCAGCAGTTTAGGGACTAGCGGGAGGCGCACAGATACGCAGTATTTT	CASSLGTSGRRTDTQYF
few	TRBV3-2	TRBJ1-5	NA	TGTGCCAGCAGCCAAACAAACAGGGGTTGGAGTCAGCCCCAGCATTTT	CASSQTNRGWSQPQHF
NA	TRBV6-6	TRBJ2-3	TRBD1	TGTGCCAGCACTTTGGGACAGGGGGATTCCACAGATACGCAGTATTTT	CASTLGQGDSTDTQYF
NA	TRBV15	TRBJ1-6	TRBD1	TGTGCCACCAGCAGGACAGGGAGGTTATCCTATAATTCACCCCTCCACTTT	CATSRTGRLSYNSPLHF
NA	TRBV3-1	TRBJ2-7	TRBD2	TGTGCCAGCAGCCCTGGACTAGTGATCCACGAGCAGTACTTC	CASSPGLVIHEQYF
many	TRBV29-1	TRBJ2-2	TRBD1	TGCAGCGTACAGGGGGCGAACACCGGGGAGCTGTTTTTT	CSVQGANTGELFF
many	TRBV12-5	TRBJ1-5	NA	TGTGCTAGTCAAGGGGGGAGTCAGCCCCAGCATTTT	CASQGGSQPQHF
NA	TRBV6-2/TRBV6-3	TRBJ2-1	NA	TGTGCCAGCAGTTTTGAAGTAGAAGGGAATGAGCAGTTCTTC	CASSFEVEGNEQFF
NA	TRBV7-9	TRBJ1-5	TRBD1	TGTGCCGGCAGCGGGGACAGAACCGCAGGGCCCCAGCATTTT	CAGSGDRTAGPQHF
many	TRBV6-2/TRBV6-3	TRBJ1-3	TRBD1	TGTGCCAGCGGCCAGGGACAGGGTCTGCGAAACACCATATATTTT	CASGQGQGLRNTIYF
many	TRBV9	TRBJ2-6	NA	TGTGCCAGCAGCGTAAGCAGGGCTGGGGCCAACGTCCTGACTTTC	CASSVSRAGANVLTF
many	TRBV6-2/TRBV6-3	TRBJ1-1	NA	TGTGCCAGCAGTCCCACGGGTTTCATGAACACTGAAGCTTTCTTT	CASSPTGFMNTEAFF
few	TRBV15	TRBJ2-5	NA	TGTGCCACCAGCAGGATAGTGGTTCAAGAGACCCAGTACTTC	CATSRIVVQETQYF
NA	TRBV7-9	TRBJ1-1	NA	TGTGCCAGCAGCGGACACTACACTGAAGCTTTCTTT	CASSGHYTEAFF
NA	TRBV19	TRBJ2-2	NA	TGTGCCAGTACCCCAGGGACCTCGAGCACCGGGGAGCTGTTTTTT	CASTPGTSSTGELFF
few	TRBV12-3/TRBV12-4	TRBJ1-1	NA	TGTGCCAGCAACGGGGACATGAACACTGAAGCTTTCTTT	CASNGDMNTEAFF
few	TRBV7-9	TRBJ2-7	NA	TGTGCCAGCAGCTTAGTCTATTTGGGCGAGCAGTACTTC	CASSLVYLGEQYF
NA	TRBV7-9	TRBJ2-1	TRBD1	TGTGCCAGCAGCTTCGGACAGGGGAAGATGGTCGAGCAGTTCTTC	CASSFGQGKMVEQFF
few	TRBV30	TRBJ1-1	NA	TGTGCCTGGAGTGTACGGGGGCCCGCTGAAGCTTTCTTT	CAWSVRGPAEAFF
NA	TRBV13	TRBJ2-3	NA	TGTGCCAGCAGCTCCCCAGGGGGGGGCGGGATCACAGATACGCAGTATTTT	CASSSPGGGGITDTQYF